A selection of T cell receptor beta chains follows, all from one sample in a study of technical replicates of blood from a few donors. Repertoires were generated with immunoSEQ multiplex PCR, while TCRdb's copy carries only in-frame clones and drops some. The sample holds about 73,000 clones, roughly 93% seen once. Sequences were obtained from T cells isolated from PBMCs. The receptors were sampled from a human donor in good health. The CDR3 runs from the conserved cysteine through the conserved F or W. D genes are given only for firm matches. Rows may omit the clone size; those that give it use once, few, many or a size class.

TRBJ2-7 TRBV11-3 NA NA CASSLGGASYEQYF TGTGCCAGCAGCTTGGGGGGGGCTTCCTACGAGCAGTACTTC
TRBJ2-7 TRBV19 TRBD2 NA CASSPGLAGLKQYF TGTGCCAGTAGCCCGGGCCTAGCGGGACTTAAGCAGTACTTC
TRBJ1-1 TRBV28 NA few CASTSVGGNTEAFF TGTGCCAGCACCTCCGTGGGGGGGAACACTGAAGCTTTCTTT
TRBJ1-2 TRBV20-1 TRBD1 NA CSARHGQGRAF TGCAGTGCTAGACATGGACAGGGAAGGGCCTTC
TRBJ2-7 TRBV30 TRBD1 NA CAWRLTGSYEQYF TGTGCCTGGCGCTTGACAGGGTCCTACGAGCAGTACTTC
TRBJ1-2 TRBV10-1 NA once CASPNVGEVYGYTF TGCGCCAGCCCGAATGTGGGGGAGGTTTATGGCTACACCTTC
TRBJ1-1 TRBV2 TRBD1 NA CASRGDRMNTEAFF TGTGCCAGCAGGGGGGACAGGATGAACACTGAAGCTTTCTTT
TRBJ1-2 TRBV6-5 TRBD1 NA CASGQEGYGYTF TGTGCCAGTGGACAGGAGGGCTATGGCTACACCTTC
TRBJ2-1 TRBV6-5 NA NA CASSSDFDNEQFF TGTGCCAGCAGTTCGGACTTTGACAATGAGCAGTTCTTC
TRBJ1-1 TRBV4-1 TRBD1 NA CASSQEPGQGINTEAFF TGCGCCAGCAGCCAAGAGCCGGGACAGGGAATAAACACTGAAGCTTTCTTT
TRBJ2-3 TRBV30 NA once CAWSVGGDTQYF TGTGCCTGGAGTGTAGGAGGGGATACGCAGTATTTT
TRBJ1-1 TRBV28 NA NA CASSLQGTEAFF TGTGCCAGCAGCCTGCAGGGCACTGAAGCTTTCTTT
TRBJ1-1 TRBV11-2 NA few CASSSPRGRSTEAFF TGTGCCAGCAGCTCTCCAAGGGGAAGGAGCACTGAAGCTTTCTTT
TRBJ1-5 TRBV5-1 NA once CASSLRGSANQPQHF TGCGCCAGCAGCTTGCGGGGGAGTGCCAATCAGCCCCAGCATTTT
TRBJ1-3 TRBV6-6 NA NA CASSYGGDRSGNTIYF TGTGCCAGCAGTTACGGAGGGGATCGCTCTGGAAACACCATATATTTT
TRBJ2-5 TRBV29-1 NA once CSVDDPGVGSWETQYF TGCAGCGTTGATGATCCGGGAGTGGGAAGTTGGGAGACCCAGTACTTC
TRBJ1-2 TRBV29-1 NA NA CSVDRGGSRDGYTF TGCAGCGTTGACCGAGGGGGATCGAGGGATGGCTACACCTTC
TRBJ1-1 TRBV5-1 NA once CASSGQGKGDTEAFF TGCGCCAGCAGCGGCCAGGGGAAGGGGGACACTGAAGCTTTCTTT
TRBJ2-2 TRBV18 NA few CASSPPSAGELFF TGTGCCAGCTCACCACCGAGCGCCGGGGAGCTGTTTTTT
TRBJ2-2 TRBV19 NA NA CASSQYTGELFF TGTGCCAGTAGTCAATACACCGGGGAGCTGTTTTTT
TRBJ2-2 TRBV5-1 NA NA CASSLVDWHTGELFF TGCGCCAGCAGCTTAGTGGACTGGCACACCGGGGAGCTGTTTTTT
TRBJ2-3 TRBV30 NA NA CAWRQSGTDTQYF TGTGCCTGGAGACAGTCGGGGACAGATACGCAGTATTTT
TRBJ2-7 TRBV7-9 NA NA CASSRSGGPSSYEQYF TGTGCCAGCAGCCGAAGTGGGGGCCCCAGCTCCTACGAGCAGTACTTC
TRBJ1-5 TRBV2 NA NA CASRQDSNQPQHF TGTGCCAGCCGGCAGGATAGCAATCAGCCCCAGCATTTT
TRBJ1-5 TRBV18 TRBD1 NA CASSQATGGVQPQHF TGTGCCAGCTCACAGGCGACAGGGGGCGTTCAGCCCCAGCATTTT
TRBJ1-5 TRBV28 NA few CASRGAQGGSQPQHF TGTGCCAGCAGAGGGGCCCAGGGAGGGAGTCAGCCCCAGCATTTT
TRBJ1-5 TRBV19 NA NA CASRLGGIDQPQHF TGTGCCAGTAGGTTGGGGGGGATAGATCAGCCCCAGCATTTT
TRBJ1-1 TRBV14 TRBD1 NA CASSPRTGSTEAFF TGTGCCAGCAGCCCTCGGACAGGCAGCACTGAAGCTTTCTTT
TRBJ2-2 TRBV28 TRBD2 once CASSRRISSGYTGELFF TGTGCCAGCAGCCGTCGGATCTCTAGCGGGTATACCGGGGAGCTGTTTTTT
TRBJ2-5 TRBV28 NA NA CASSLRRSRGETQYF TGTGCCAGCAGTTTAAGAAGAAGCAGGGGTGAGACCCAGTACTTC
TRBJ1-2 TRBV28 TRBD1 NA CASSSGGSDYGYTF TGTGCCAGCAGTTCAGGGGGCTCAGACTATGGCTACACCTTC
TRBJ2-3 TRBV6-5 NA NA CASSYSFGQRTDTQYF TGTGCCAGCAGTTACAGTTTCGGACAGCGCACAGATACGCAGTATTTT
TRBJ1-2 TRBV5-1 TRBD1 NA CASSPGTGAYGYTF TGCGCCAGCAGCCCCGGGACAGGTGCTTATGGCTACACCTTC
TRBJ2-2 TRBV9 TRBD1 NA CASNPARGPTGELFF TGTGCCAGCAACCCCGCCAGGGGGCCCACCGGGGAGCTGTTTTTT
TRBJ2-3 TRBV19 NA NA CASSRVGGLITDTQYF TGTGCCAGTAGTCGGGTGGGGGGTCTTATCACAGATACGCAGTATTTT
TRBJ2-3 TRBV6-4 NA NA CASSDSYSLQYF TGTGCCAGCAGTGACTCGTACAGCCTTCAGTATTTT
TRBJ2-6 TRBV7-6 TRBD1 NA CASSLARTGGSSGANVLTF TGTGCCAGCAGCTTAGCGAGGACAGGGGGTAGCTCTGGGGCCAACGTCCTGACTTTC
TRBJ2-7 TRBV18 NA NA CASSLSYEQYF TGTGCCAGCTCACTATCCTACGAGCAGTACTTC
TRBJ1-5 TRBV7-2 NA NA CASSLVSGYNQPQHF TGTGCCAGCAGCTTAGTTTCAGGGTACAATCAGCCCCAGCATTTT
TRBJ2-7 TRBV2 TRBD1 NA CASRDRGYEQYF TGTGCCAGCAGGGACAGGGGCTACGAGCAGTACTTC
TRBJ1-1 TRBV10-1 TRBD1 NA CASGTGVGTEAFF TGCGCCAGCGGGACAGGGGTCGGAACTGAAGCTTTCTTT
TRBJ2-7 TRBV4-1 NA NA CASSQGAFGAYTYEQYF TGCGCCAGCAGCCAAGGAGCGTTCGGTGCGTATACCTACGAGCAGTACTTC
TRBJ1-1 TRBV4-2 TRBD1 few CASSRSGGEAFF TGTGCCAGCAGCCGGTCAGGGGGCGAAGCTTTCTTT
TRBJ2-1 TRBV5-1 NA NA CASSSNRNEQFF TGCGCCAGCAGCTCAAACAGGAATGAGCAGTTCTTC